This record covers a single T cell receptor beta chain. This clone was seen once. The antigen this receptor binds is unknown. There are no base qualities to consult, and no much larger clone falls within one base. The CDR3, from cysteine to phenylalanine, totals 14 residues. The retained sequence is limited to the CDR3, 42 bases, with the frame set at the first base. Reading the germline V gene gives CDR1 MDHEN and CDR2 SYDVKM. Trimming at the junction amounts to 5 bases on V and 2 bases on J, and the germline ends lie 11 bases apart. This entry is derived from a study of cytomegalovirus exposure and HLA in healthy donors (dated by TCRdb to the late 2010s). Looking at the study overall: In an earlier analysis of 587 of the donors, 250 to 350 Gb of sequence data and 120 million or so unique TCR beta sequences from roughly 200 million T cells were reported. Roughly 310 gigabases of sequencing data and approximately 93 million unique TCR sequences were included in an early release covering 550 to 650 HLA-typed donors. A later genetic analysis used genome-wide SNP genotypes for about 55% of the 666 donors, treating that subset as a discovery cohort. Across 398 genotyped donors of the cohort, an average of approximately 240,000 unique TCR beta nucleotide sequences per donor were sequenced, and roughly 17% of those sequences were non-productive. Rather than drawing on any new phenotypic data, the later analysis identified candidate immune exposures from TCR beta sequences and the way those sequences occurred across donors. The aim of the study was to test whether cataloging public T cell receptors could identify signatures of past pathogen exposure. All discovery cohort repertoires had been generated on a single sequencing platform. High-throughput TCR immunosequencing, statistical association of individual TCRs with disease status, and machine learning were combined to predict cytomegalovirus infection status. Four to six DR-DQ haplotypes were handled as single units for association and clustering, since linkage in the cohort was strong. Both class I and class II loci were covered by HLA typing, at four-digit resolution. In addition to the first cohort of 666 subjects, a separate validation cohort of approximately 110 different subjects was used. Among the roughly 400 genotyped donors, around 81% belonged to the genetic ancestry cluster associated with self-reported Caucasian donors. To study patterns of TCR occurrence, a later analysis re-analyzed previously published TCR beta repertoires from around 660 donors and added high-resolution HLA genotyping. An earlier analysis of roughly 580 of the donors used high-throughput TCR beta sequencing to judge whether each TCR beta V gene segment behaved as functional or pseudogenic. Typing coverage varied by locus: about 620-640 donors for A, B, C, DRB1 and DQB1; some 520 for DQA1; more than 600 for DPA1; 400 to 480 for DPB1. Donor age, sex, ethnicity and CMV serostatus were collected together with the repertoire data. Using immunosequencing, the study profiled T cell repertoires from about 620 subjects and related those repertoires to cytomegalovirus serostatus. The research as a whole found: Most TCR sequences were observed very rarely across donors, whereas some public TCRs were present in many individuals. Most CMV-associated TCR beta chains appeared to be HLA-restricted in a later analysis, and the HLA associations seemed to be driven largely by CMV exposure. In a later analysis, the rate of TCR association differed among HLA loci, with DRB1 alleles having the most associated TCRs and HLA-C alleles having the fewest. Because counts were too low, 15 or so rarely observed V segments, including chromosome 9 orphons, were excluded from the earlier analysis of 587 of the donors. Correlated functional status among segregating V segments might be attributable to linkage disequilibrium, but an unknown experimental factor could not be ruled out. The only immune exposure information available for the cohort was CMV serostatus. A group of highly shared sequence variants was considered likely to be a technical artifact of the sequencing pipeline. A later analysis reported that several top co-occurrence clusters appeared linked to parvovirus B19, influenza, CMV and Epstein-Barr virus. In a later analysis, HLA-associated TCR beta chains showed more clonal expansion and lower generation probabilities than non-associated chains that were equally common. HLA typing was unavailable for some donors at each locus, so association tests used only the typed subset. A further reported finding was that TCR beta sequences accurately predicted the HLA-A and HLA-B alleles for most subjects in the first cohort. It was suggested by the authors that the approach could potentially be generalized to other disease states and immunological phenotypes. When HLA alleles, especially DR and DQ, strongly co-occurred, attributing TCR associations to individual alleles was difficult. In an earlier analysis of approximately 600 of the donors, most TCR beta V segments were observed in productive rearrangements about 87% or about 30% of the time, broadly matching IMGT annotations. The study gave a list of more than 150 TCR beta chains associated with cytomegalovirus. In a later genetic analysis, a missense DCLRE1C variant was associated with V-gene and J-gene trimming of TCR beta chains, and the association was replicated in an independent cohort. The 87-base-pair reads could not distinguish some IMGT-functional V segments, including TRBV6-2 and TRBV6-3, so those segments were excluded. Sequencing depth was assumed to be roughly uniform across donors in the presence/absence analyses, though that assumption may not hold. A later analysis associated around 16,000 TCR beta sequences with specific HLA alleles at a false discovery rate of 0.05. According to a later genetic analysis, donors in an Asian-associated ancestry cluster had fewer N-insertions in productive TCRs than the approximately 700-donor mean. In both the original and validation cohorts, the classifier was reported to diagnose cytomegalovirus status with high specificity and sensitivity. This cohort had only TCR beta chains sequenced, and the lack of alpha or paired-chain data limited which features could be detected. In vitro tests confirmed that a few of the cytomegalovirus-associated TCR beta chains recognize cytomegalovirus antigens.

Library method: the immunoSEQ multiplex PCR assay. For the multiplex PCR, a mixture combining 60 forward primers for TCR Vbeta segments and 13 reverse primers for TCR Jbeta segments was used. The CDR3 region of rearranged TCR beta genes was amplified from genomic DNA by a multiplex PCR assay. On the Illumina HiSeq System, the amplified TCR beta libraries were sequenced as 87-base-pair reads. The original pipeline was this. A later analysis counted about 82 million unique TCR beta chains across the 666 repertoires, and some 11 million of these chains were shared by at least two donors. Raw reads were error-corrected and collapsed into unique sequences by a nearest-neighbor algorithm in which closely related sequences were merged to remove PCR and sequencing errors. Alignment of CDR3 sequences to IMGT reference sequences was used to assign V, D and J gene segments. For a sequence to be retained, at least a six-nucleotide match to both a V gene segment and a J gene segment was required. A rearrangement counted as productive if the CDR3 had no stop codons and remained in frame with V and J, and every other rearrangement counted as non-productive. CDR3 was defined according to IMGT convention as the region running from the second conserved V-encoded cysteine to the conserved J-encoded phenylalanine. The earlier analysis of 587 of the donors excluded any sequence lacking an unambiguous match to a single V gene segment. In an earlier analysis of roughly 500 of the donors, V segments were called functional above 56.7% productive rearrangements and were called segregating when the between-donor standard deviation exceeded 5%. A statistical classification framework was built to diagnose cytomegalovirus status from the catalog of TCR beta chain sequences. In a later analysis, V and J genes were assigned by comparing TCR nucleotide sequences against IMGT/GENE-DB human TR gene sequences. Using the TCRdist pipeline, a later analysis assigned CDR3 sequences along with most-parsimonious VDJ recombination scenarios. In a later analysis, each TCR beta chain was defined by its CDR3 amino acid sequence together with its V-gene family, and reads without a unique V-gene family were excluded. In a later analysis, fewer than 600 highly shared, low-generation-probability nucleotide sequences were removed to address suspected cross-contamination and a sequencing artifact. A later analysis calculated a clonal expansion index for each public chain from normalized within-repertoire ranks of inferred template counts. In a later analysis, generation probabilities were computed with a VDJ recombination model fitted to out-of-frame rearrangements, and the resulting probabilities were checked against IGoR. A later analysis scored TCR-TCR, TCR-HLA and TCR-CMV co-occurrence with hypergeometric tests, applying a repertoire-size bias correction to TCR pairs. False discovery rates were estimated in a later analysis by permuting HLA or CMV assignments 20 times. A later analysis grouped co-occurring TCRs with DBSCAN, adding TCRdist sequence similarity when clustering within HLA-allele-positive subsets. Repertoires with fewer than 30,000 or more than 120,000 public chains were left out of co-occurrence clustering, as were a few repertoires with anomalous nucleotide sharing. Drawn from immuneACCESS, this table holds only the in-frame rearrangements with V and J called that TCRdb kept. Clones are partly lost; checked studies trace under half to an unresolved V gene and leave the rest unexplained. Clone size and the V and J calls come from that table; the DNA yielded D and trimming. The sample table shows about 59,000 clones, and around 89% are seen once. Over 1.2% of the sample comes from the top ten.

In total, roughly 710 healthy bone marrow donors made up the cohort. At the time of sampling, all cohort members were nominally healthy, though unrecorded immune exposures were likely present. The donor was CMV seropositive and belonged to the group of 250 to 300 seropositive cohort members. Each donor provided a peripheral blood sample, and peripheral blood mononuclear cells were used for TCR beta sequencing. Genomic DNA extraction from the blood cell samples was performed with the Qiagen DNeasy Blood Extraction Kit. The clonotype comes from a man aged 30-40 years in good health and CMV-seropositive. Sequencing input: PBMCs. The sequence is built from TRBV28 and TRBJ2-3, and perhaps TRBD2 as D gene, on 5 matching bases. The sequenced DNA is TGTGCCAGCAGTCCCCAACGGGACACAGATACGCAGTATTTT. Its translation reads: CASSPQRDTDTQYF.